This T cell receptor beta chain was documented in a study of blood T cell repertoires in COVID-19. Study in general: The United States, Italy and Spain supplied acute and convalescent COVID-19 samples. The analysed material was cDNA or gDNA that came from T cells, B-cell-depleted T cells, or PBMCs.

Data came from immunoSEQ multiplex PCR; TCRdb stores just in-frame clones and leaves some out. The table lists 35,000 to 45,000 clones, about 80% of them singletons. Input material: peripheral blood. This clonotype was obtained from a man between 65 and 85 years old with acute or convalescent COVID-19.

The CDR3: CASSWQGNYGYTF. The CDR3 DNA reads as TGTGCCAGCAGCTGGCAGGGGAACTATGGCTACACCTTC. J is TRBJ1-2 and V is TRBV28, with D possibly being TRBD1 (6 bases). The CDR3 length is 13 residues. The V end lost 6 bases, the J end lost 2 bases, and 10 bases lay between the germline ends. Germline CDR1 and CDR2: MDHEN and SYDVKM.